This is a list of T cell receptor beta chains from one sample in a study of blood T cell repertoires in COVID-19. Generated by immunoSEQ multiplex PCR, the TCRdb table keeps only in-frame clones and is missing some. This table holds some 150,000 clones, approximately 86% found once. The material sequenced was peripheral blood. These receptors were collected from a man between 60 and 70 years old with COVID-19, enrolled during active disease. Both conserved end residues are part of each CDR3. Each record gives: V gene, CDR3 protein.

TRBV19 CASSIDQATNTEAFF
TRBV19 CASSIPGRNSYEQYF
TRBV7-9 CASSERQNYGYTF
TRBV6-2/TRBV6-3 CASSPETGISSPLHF
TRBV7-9 CASSPRAHEQYF
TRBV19 CASSSLRGAPTDTQYF
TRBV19 CASSSERTGFGGYTF
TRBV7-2 CASSLGGQGDNQPQHF
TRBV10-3 CAISEGDRPQAFF
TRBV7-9 CASSASGNTEAFF
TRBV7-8 CASSLDRGSDTQYF
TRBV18 CASSPQGQGTEAFF
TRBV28 CASSFTGRATYEQYF
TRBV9 CASSVFGSGNTEAFF
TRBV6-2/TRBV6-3 CASSSVPGGAGANVLTF
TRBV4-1 CASSQRSGDNTGELFF
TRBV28 CASKWTGRNLYGYTF
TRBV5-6 CASSLDRARNIQYF
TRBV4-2 CASSQDRWAGEAFF
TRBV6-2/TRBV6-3 CASSYSSTPSPKYGYTF
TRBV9 CASSSPGTVTDTQYF
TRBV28 CASSLYNYRGVNYNEQFF
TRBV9 CASSVSTGNNEKLFF
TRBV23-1 CASIGVPSSSSYNSPLHF
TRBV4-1 CASSLALAGTYEQYF
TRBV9 CASSVGLGDEQYF
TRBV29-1 CSVVGNSYEQYF
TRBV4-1 CASSQQGTSYEQYF